This entry is about one T cell receptor (beta chain). The antigen is not known. The sample comes from a study of cytotoxic CD8 clonotypes in ibrutinib-treated CLL. Study information: Within the patient group, 11 were relapsed/refractory and approximately 16 treatment-naive, and around 17 were IGHV unmutated. Findings and limits, study-wide: Baseline clonality, above age-matched healthy donor levels, tracked circulating CD8+ T-cell counts.

Trimming at V came to 5 bases and at J to 9 bases, leaving 10 bases not matched to a gene. The CDR3 contains 14 residues. The germline V gene encodes CDR1 SGHNT and CDR2 YENEEA. The intended depth for sequencing was 1 in 200,000 to 1 in 1 million T cells. Assay used: immunoSEQ multiplex PCR; TCRdb lists only in-frame clones, some missing. The sample carries 150,000 or so clones, over 65% recorded once. Frozen PBMC stocks contributed 2 to 2.5 micrograms of genomic DNA to the TCR beta libraries. The clonotype comes from a human donor with chronic lymphocytic leukemia. Sequencing was performed on PBMCs, taken after 12 months of ibrutinib treatment. The V call is TRBV11-3, the J call TRBJ2-7; 10 positions agree with TRBD1. CDR3 DNA sequence: TGTGCCAGCAGCGAGGACAGGGGGGTTGGTGTGCAGTACTTC. Translating gives CASSEDRGVGVQYF.